This passage covers 23 T cell receptor beta chains from one sample sequenced in a study of early T cells in non-severe SARS-CoV-2 infection. TCRdb re-derived calls from the 5' RACE reads in MiXCR, one entry per CDR3 protein. The table includes tens of thousands of distinct CDR3 sequences, approximately 12% detected once. The sample consisted of whole blood, taken at baseline. These receptors were taken from an adult who was a healthcare worker with PCR-confirmed SARS-CoV-2 infection or an uninfected control (not recorded which).

The chain has TRBV6-6 and TRBJ1-1; 12 bases line up with TRBD1. Looked up from germline, CDR1 is MNHNY and CDR2 is SVGAGI (reference sequence). CDR3 length: 16 amino acids. V shed 4 bases and J 1 base; nucleotides not matched to a gene: 4. The CDR3, as DNA: TGTGCCAGCAGTTTGGGACAGGGGGCCACGAACACTGAAGCTTTCTTT. It is translated as CASSLGQGATNTEAFF.

This clonotype has ten or more counts. The chain is built from TRBV5-1 and TRBJ2-3; perhaps TRBD1 as D (6 bases). The V gene lost 1 base and the J gene lost 2 bases, with 8 bases spanning the gap. This CDR3 is built from 14 residues. Germline V gene data show CDR1 as SGHRS and CDR2 as YFSETQ. The CDR3 coding sequence is TGCGCCAGCAGCTTGCAGGGGTTCACAGATACGCAGTATTTT. This translates into CASSLQGFTDTQYF.

This clonotype was recorded many times. V usage is TRBV9 and J usage is TRBJ1-2; 8 nucleotides agree with TRBD1. Germline CDR1 and CDR2: SGDLS and YYNGEE. V lost 3 bases and J lost 0; bases outside the gene matches: 7. This CDR3 region has 16 residues. Written as DNA, the CDR3 is TGTGCCAGCAGCGCAGGACAGGGTTATACTAACTATGGCTACACCTTC. Amino acids: CASSAGQGYTNYGYTF.

The chain couples TRBV3-1 to TRBJ1-1, with D tentatively TRBD1 (6 bases). Trimming took 4 bases from V and 3 from J, leaving 15 bases between them. There are 15 residues in the CDR3. Germline CDR1 is LGHDT and CDR2 is YNNKEL (reference sequence). The CDR3 region has the DNA TGTGCCAGCAGCCTTAGTACACAGGGTTACACTGAAGCTTTCTTT. This translates into CASSLSTQGYTEAFF.

There are a few counts of this clonotype. A read error may account for a junction end that differs from germline. The chain joins TRBV7-7 to TRBJ2-2; tentatively, D is TRBD2 (5 bases). The CDR3 covers 16 residues. Germline V gene sequence: CDR1 SSHAT, CDR2 FNYEAQ (reference sequence). The DNA for the CDR3 is TGTGCTAGCAGCTTAGCGATGGGCCTCAACACCGGGGAGCTGTTTTTT. As protein: CASSLAMGLNTGELFF.

This clonotype has a count of ten or more. The chain links TRBV12-3 or TRBV12-4 to TRBJ2-1; D is unclear. V shed 8 bases and J shed 2 bases, with 7 bases lying between them. The CDR3 has 12 residues. CDR3 DNA: TGTGCCAGCCGGTACACCTACAATGAGCAGTTCTTC. It encodes CASRYTYNEQFF.

This clonotype was detected a few times. Here the CDR3 DNA reads TGTGCCAGCAACTTAAAACGCACAGATACGCAGTATTTT. Its translation is CASNLKRTDTQYF. V gene TRBV6-6 combines with J gene TRBJ2-3; D is unclear. Trimming removed 7 bases from V and 1 base from J, with 9 bases in between. This CDR3 has 13 residues. Germline CDR1 is MNHNY and CDR2 is SVGAGI (reference sequence).

The V call is TRBV19, the J call TRBJ2-2; TRBD2 aligns across 11 bases. Looked up from germline, CDR1 is LNHDA and CDR2 is SQIVND (reference sequence). After removal of 11 bases from V and 6 bases from J, the junction contained 8 bases not matched to a gene. CDR3 length: 14 residues. The CDR3 DNA is TGTGCCGGTGGTAGCGGGAGGGCCGCCGGGGAGCTGTTTTTT. Residues: CAGGSGRAAGELFF.

This clonotype has just a few counts. The rearrangement joins TRBV29-1 to TRBJ2-5; TRBD2 aligns across 7 bases. Germline CDR1 SQVTM, CDR2 ANQGSEA. The CDR3 extends over 14 amino acids. V shed 1 base, J shed 5 bases, and the junction held 7 bases outside the gene matches. The CDR3 coding sequence is TGCAGCGTTGAAGTTGCGGGAGTGGGGGAGACCCAGTACTTC. Translating gives CSVEVAGVGETQYF.

Only a few counts were recorded for this clonotype. The rearrangement links TRBV7-2 to TRBJ2-7, with D perhaps matching TRBD1 (7 bases). The CDR3 length is 14 residues. Trimming removed 5 bases at V and 3 bases at J, with 14 bases between. CDR1 is SGHTA and CDR2 is FQGNSA in the germline V gene. The CDR3 protein is CASSRRQGGYEQYF. DNA for the CDR3: TGTGCCAGCAGCCGACGACAGGGAGGCTACGAGCAGTACTTC.

There are many counts of this clonotype. The chain is built from TRBV18 and TRBJ2-1; possible D gene TRBD1, 6 bases. The CDR3 has 16 residues. V gave up 4 bases and J gave up 3 bases, with 16 bases separating them. Germline V gene data show CDR1 as KGHSH and CDR2 as LQKENI. The CDR3 sequence is CASSQTGQGIYNEQFF. The CDR3 DNA reads TGTGCCAGCTCACAAACCGGGCAGGGGATCTACAATGAGCAGTTCTTC.

This clonotype was found many times. The chain joins TRBV6-2 or TRBV6-3 to TRBJ2-4; maybe TRBD1 (6 bases). With 0 bases removed from V and 1 base from J, the gap between germline ends came to 13 bases. The CDR3 loop spans 17 amino acids. The germline V gene has CDR1 MNHEY and CDR2 SVGEGT. This CDR3 is CASSYSPLGAAKNIQYF. In DNA, the CDR3 is TGTGCCAGCAGTTACTCCCCTTTGGGGGCGGCCAAAAACATTCAGTACTTC.

In this sample, this clonotype turned up a few times. The chain has TRBV11-2 and TRBJ2-1; 13 bases match TRBD2. This CDR3 region has 16 residues. The germline V gene has CDR1 SGHAT and CDR2 FQNNGV. The trim removed 4 bases at V and 4 bases at J, leaving 4 bases unmatched. In nucleotides, the CDR3 is TGTGCCAGCAGCTCTCGGACTAGCGGGAGTTACAATGAGCAGTTCTTC. Amino acid sequence: CASSSRTSGSYNEQFF.

This clonotype is medium-sized by share. V is TRBV27 and J is TRBJ2-1, with D unresolved. This CDR3 is built from 14 residues. V lost 8 bases and J 2 bases, leaving 13 bases between the germline ends. Germline CDR1 is MNHEY and CDR2 is SMNVEV (reference sequence). Here the CDR3 reads CASGLDGPYNEQFF. The DNA for the CDR3 is TGTGCCAGCGGGCTGGACGGCCCCTACAATGAGCAGTTCTTC.

The rearrangement uses TRBV19 and TRBJ2-3, with 10 bases identical to TRBD2. The CDR3 has 16 amino acids. V gave up 9 bases and J gave up 4 bases; unmatched junction bases: 13. CDR1 and CDR2 (germline): LNHDA, SQIVND (reference sequence). The CDR3 here is CASRSGGAPYADTQYF. DNA for the CDR3: TGTGCCAGCCGAAGCGGGGGGGCCCCCTACGCAGATACGCAGTATTTT.

This clonotype was picked up a small number of times. The chain carries TRBV19 and TRBJ2-7, with 8 bases identical to TRBD1. V gave up 2 bases and J gave up 3 bases; unmatched junction bases: 3. This CDR3 is built from 14 residues. Germline-derived CDR1 and CDR2 are LNHDA and SQIVND (reference sequence). In DNA form, the CDR3 reads TGTGCCAGTAGTATACGACAGGGGAGCTACGAGCAGTACTTC. Translation gives CASSIRQGSYEQYF.

There are a few counts of this clonotype. The chain joins TRBV5-1 to TRBJ1-5; no firm D call. The CDR3 length is 14 residues. Trimming cost V 0 bases and J 1 base, with 5 bases left between them. In germline, CDR1 is SGHRS, CDR2 YFSETQ. DNA of the CDR3: TGCGCCAGCAGCTTGGATACCAGCAATCAGCCCCAGCATTTT. Its protein is CASSLDTSNQPQHF.

The chain uses TRBV20-1 and TRBJ2-1, with D possibly matching TRBD2 (6 bases). The CDR3 runs 15 residues. The germline CDR1 and CDR2 sequences are DFQATT and SNEGSKA (reference sequence). V was trimmed by 3 bases and J by 4 bases, leaving 16 bases between them. CDR3 protein: CSASLWGLVYNEQFF. DNA for the CDR3: TGCAGTGCTAGCCTTTGGGGACTGGTATACAATGAGCAGTTCTTC.

This clonotype was seen a handful of times. The chain is built from TRBV11-1 and TRBJ2-4, with TRBD1 matching over 8 bases. The J segment lost 0 bases and the V segment lost 5 bases, leaving 12 bases of the junction unmatched. The CDR3 has 18 residues. Germline V gives CDR1 SGHAT, CDR2 FQDESV (reference sequence). CDR3 nucleotides: TGTGCCAGCAGCGTGACAGGGGCCCCACGCCTAGCCAAAAACATTCAGTACTTC. It encodes CASSVTGAPRLAKNIQYF.

CDR3 loop: CSAGDRGTGANVLTF. CDR3 coding DNA: TGCAGTGCGGGGGACAGGGGCACTGGGGCCAACGTCCTGACTTTC. The J gene is TRBJ2-6, the V gene TRBV20-1, with 10 bases lining up with TRBD1. CDR1 DFQATT and CDR2 SNEGSKA come from the germline V gene (reference sequence). Trimming cost V 6 bases and J 2 bases; bases outside gene matches: 4. This CDR3 has 15 amino acids.

This clonotype was seen repeatedly, ten times or more. The rearrangement links TRBV5-1 to TRBJ2-1; D might be TRBD2 (6 bases). Germline V lookup: CDR1 SGHRS, CDR2 YFSETQ. V was pared by 3 bases and J by 7 bases, with 14 bases between. The CDR3 contains 14 residues. CDR3 coding DNA: TGCGCCAGCAGCTCATTAGCGGTAGGGAATGAGCAGTTCTTC. Translated: CASSSLAVGNEQFF.

This clonotype has at least ten counts. This sequence joins TRBV6-2 or TRBV6-3 and TRBJ2-3, with unresolved D. CDR1 MNHEY and CDR2 SVGEGT come from the germline V gene. V dropped 4 bases and J dropped 6 bases, with 5 bases sitting between them. This CDR3 is built from 11 residues. The CDR3: CASSSLDTQYF. For the CDR3, the DNA is TGTGCCAGCAGTTCTTTGGATACGCAGTATTTT.

This clonotype was counted between two and nine times. The chain couples TRBV12-3 or TRBV12-4 to TRBJ2-5; perhaps TRBD1 as D (6 bases). The CDR3 contains 14 residues. The V and J ends lost 6 bases and 1 base respectively, with 12 bases between them. The CDR3 DNA follows: TGTGCCAGCAGGATGGACAGATTCCAAGAGACCCAGTACTTC. This sequence encodes CASRMDRFQETQYF.